One and the same sample provided the 25 T cell receptor beta chains below, sequenced in a study of CD8+CD57+ T cells in acquired aplastic anemia. CDR3 and TCR beta VDJ profiling relied on genomic DNA as the template. One entry per CDR3 protein results from TCRdb running MiXCR on the reads. Here the sample spans about 210,000 distinct CDR3 sequences, around 60% being singletons. The sequencing input was sorted CD4+, CD8+, or CD8+CD57+ T cells (not recorded which) from PBMCs. The receptors were gathered from a human donor in good health.

V and J are TRBV7-8 and TRBJ2-5, with 8 bases fitting TRBD1. Germline V lookup: CDR1 SGHVS, CDR2 FQNEAQ. The CDR3 contains 13 residues. Germline trimming cut 1 base from V and 7 bases from J; bases unmatched to any gene: 2. The CDR3 here is CASSLVGTGTQYF. The DNA for the CDR3 is TGTGCCAGCAGCTTAGTTGGGACAGGGACCCAGTACTTC.

This sequence joins TRBV20-1 and TRBJ2-7, with TRBD2 identical over 13 bases. V was clipped by 6 bases and J by 3 bases; unmatched bases: 8. The CDR3 loop spans 15 amino acids. The germline V gene has CDR1 DFQATT and CDR2 SNEGSKA (reference sequence). The CDR3 nucleotides read TGCAGTGCGAACTCACTAGCGGGAGGGAGCTACGAGCAGTACTTC. This encodes CSANSLAGGSYEQYF.

The chain is built from TRBV20-1 and TRBJ1-6, with D tentatively TRBD1 (5 bases). The V end lost 0 bases, the J end lost 1 base, and 10 bases lay between the germline ends. The germline V gene has CDR1 DFQATT and CDR2 SNEGSKA (reference sequence). The CDR3 has 16 amino acids. DNA of the CDR3: TGCAGTGCTAGAGAGGGGGTATTGTCCTATAATTCACCCCTCCACTTT. Amino acids: CSAREGVLSYNSPLHF.

The CDR3 region is CATKMGKMNTEAFF. The CDR3 DNA sequence: TGTGCCACCAAGATGGGGAAGATGAACACTGAAGCTTTCTTT. This sequence joins TRBV2 and TRBJ1-1; no clear D gene. V dropped 10 bases and J dropped 0 bases, with 15 bases sitting between them. CDR1 is SNHLY and CDR2 is FYNNEI in the germline V gene. This CDR3 spans 14 amino acids.

The chain couples TRBV7-2 to TRBJ1-3, with TRBD1 as a possible D gene (5 bases). This CDR3 has 13 residues. V dropped 6 bases and J dropped 4 bases, with 10 bases sitting between them. From germline, CDR1 is SGHTA and CDR2 FQGNSA. This chain's CDR3 is CASSPGMGNTIYF. CDR3 DNA: TGTGCCAGCAGTCCAGGGATGGGAAACACCATATATTTT.

In this sample, this clonotype turned up many times. The chain couples TRBV13 to TRBJ2-7, with 8 nucleotides matching TRBD2. Germline V gene data show CDR1 as PRHDT and CDR2 as FYEKMQ (reference sequence). CDR3 length: 17 amino acids. V lost 0 bases, J lost 4 bases, and 11 bases stayed unmatched. CDR3 nucleotide sequence: TGTGCCAGCAGCTTAGGCCTGATAGCGGGATACCGGTACGAGCAGTACTTC. It specifies CASSLGLIAGYRYEQYF.

The rearrangement links TRBV10-1 to TRBJ1-1; D might be TRBD1 (6 bases). The CDR3 runs to 12 residues. Germline assignment: CDR1 WNHNN and CDR2 SYGVQD (reference sequence). Trimming took off 10 bases at V and 4 bases at J, with 13 bases between the two ends. The CDR3: CAINRESTEAFF. In DNA form, the CDR3 reads TGCGCCATCAACAGGGAGAGCACTGAAGCTTTCTTT.

The count of this clonotype is one. The J gene is TRBJ2-1, the V gene TRBV5-4, with D unclear. This CDR3 spans 15 amino acids. Germline V CDR1 and CDR2: SGHNT, YYREEE (reference sequence). Trimming removed 0 bases at V and 0 bases at J, with 7 bases between. CDR3 in DNA: TGTGCCAGCAGCTTGGACCCTTCCTCCTACAATGAGCAGTTCTTC. Amino acids: CASSLDPSSYNEQFF.

This clonotype was recorded many times. This chain joins TRBV7-8 and TRBJ2-5, with D maybe TRBD2 (5 bases). CDR3 length: 16 amino acids. Germline CDR1 and CDR2: SGHVS and FQNEAQ. The V end was cut by 0 bases, the J end by 4 bases, with 15 bases between. CDR3 bases: TGTGCCAGCAGCTTAGCGTTGGCGGACTTAGGAGAGACCCAGTACTTC. It codes for CASSLALADLGETQYF.

This clonotype was counted many times. The rearrangement joins TRBV4-1 to TRBJ2-3; TRBD2 matches at 7 bases. The length of the CDR3 is 15 residues. V lost 5 bases, J lost 2 bases, and 7 bases stayed unmatched. The germline V gene has CDR1 MGHRA and CDR2 YSYEKL. The DNA for the CDR3 is TGCGCCAGCAGCGTGCCGGGACTACCCACAGATACGCAGTATTTT. It codes for CASSVPGLPTDTQYF.

The chain links TRBV20-1 to TRBJ2-7, with 7 bases lining up with TRBD2. Germline V gives CDR1 DFQATT, CDR2 SNEGSKA (reference sequence). CDR3 length: 14 residues. V lost 0 bases, J lost 3 bases, and 5 bases stayed unmatched. The CDR3 DNA reads TGCAGTGCTAGAGATCGGGGGGAGGACTACGAGCAGTACTTC. Translating gives CSARDRGEDYEQYF.

The chain is built from TRBV19 and TRBJ2-3, with no clear D. The CDR3 has 16 residues. Trimming cost V 3 bases and J 2 bases, with 15 bases left between them. CDR1 LNHDA and CDR2 SQIVND come from the germline V gene (reference sequence). The CDR3 is CASSMSSNGYTDTQYF. The CDR3 DNA sequence: TGTGCCAGTAGTATGAGCAGCAATGGGTACACAGATACGCAGTATTTT.

This clonotype was observed at least ten times. This chain's CDR3 is CASSLTSGGTGELFF. In DNA, the CDR3 is TGTGCCAGCAGTCTGACTAGCGGGGGCACCGGGGAGCTGTTTTTT. The J gene is TRBJ2-2, the V gene TRBV27, with 12 nucleotides matching TRBD2. The CDR3 has 15 amino acids. The germline V gene encodes CDR1 MNHEY and CDR2 SMNVEV (reference sequence). Trimming at V came to 5 bases and at J to 4 bases, leaving 2 bases not matched to a gene.

CDR3 sequence reads: CASKGDYNSPLHF. In DNA form, the CDR3 reads TGTGCCAGCAAAGGTGATTATAATTCACCCCTCCACTTT. The chain has TRBV2 and TRBJ1-6; no firm D call. CDR1 is SNHLY and CDR2 is FYNNEI in the germline V gene. The germline V and J ends were trimmed by 7 bases and 4 bases, with 8 bases remaining between them. This CDR3 contains 13 residues. The entire variable domain, with the rest obtained from reference TRBV2 and TRBJ1-6, is as follows: EPEVTQTPSHQVTQMGQEVILRCVPISNHLYFYWYRQILGQKVEFLVSFYNNEISEKSEIFDDQFSVERPDGSNFTLKIRSTKLEDSAMYFCASKGDYNSPLHFGNGTRLTVT.

V and J are TRBV7-6 and TRBJ1-1; D not resolved. The ends were cut back, 1 base at V and 1 base at J, with 16 bases in the middle. The CDR3 totals 17 residues. Germline V gives CDR1 SGHVS, CDR2 FNYEAQ. CDR3 amino acids: CASSLELPGGPNTEAFF. The CDR3 DNA follows: TGTGCCAGCAGCTTAGAGCTCCCAGGAGGACCGAACACTGAAGCTTTCTTT. Combining the CDR3 with reference TRBV7-6 and TRBJ1-1 gives the whole variable domain GAGVSQSPRYKVTKRGQDVALRCDPISGHVSLYWYRQALGQGPEFLTYFNYEAQQDKSGLPNDRFSAERPEGSISTLTIQRTEQRDSAMYRCASSLELPGGPNTEAFFGQGTRLTVV.

This clonotype was seen only a few times. The chain links TRBV10-1 to TRBJ2-6; D is perhaps TRBD1 (6 bases). The CDR3 extends over 15 amino acids. Deletions cut 2 bases from V and 4 bases from J, with 9 bases between. Germline CDR1 and CDR2: WNHNN and SYGVQD (reference sequence). DNA for the CDR3: TGCGCCAGCAGTGAGGGGGGCGCCGGGGCCAACGTCCTGACTTTC. It encodes CASSEGGAGANVLTF.

The genes are TRBV20-1 and TRBJ2-3; 8 bases align to TRBD2. The CDR3 loop spans 14 amino acids. The V and J ends lost 6 bases and 1 base, in that order; junction bases with no gene match: 6. CDR1 DFQATT and CDR2 SNEGSKA come from the germline V gene (reference sequence). The CDR3 bases are TGCAGTGCGCCTAGCGGGCCGCGCACAGATACGCAGTATTTT. Translated: CSAPSGPRTDTQYF.

The rearrangement uses TRBV7-9 and TRBJ2-3, with 7 bases aligning to TRBD2. This CDR3 is 16 amino acids long. The J segment lost 4 bases and the V segment lost 0 bases, leaving 7 bases of the junction unmatched. The germline CDR1 and CDR2 sequences are SEHNR and FQNEAQ (reference sequence). CDR3 region: CASSLAGGTEPDTQYF. The CDR3 bases are TGTGCCAGCAGCTTAGCCGGGGGGACCGAGCCAGATACGCAGTATTTT. Using reference TRBV7-9 and TRBJ2-3 for the parts outside the CDR3, the full variable domain is DTGVSQNPRHKITKRGQNVTFRCDPISEHNRLYWYRQTLGQGPEFLTYFQNEAQLEKSRLLSDRFSAERPKGSFSTLEIQRTEQGDSAMYLCASSLAGGTEPDTQYFGPGTRLTVL.

CDR3 sequence reads: CASSDGGIAYEQYF. Here the CDR3 DNA reads TGTGCCAGCAGTGACGGGGGGATTGCCTACGAGCAGTACTTC. J is TRBJ2-7 and V is TRBV6-1, with TRBD2 identical over 7 bases. Germline CDR1 MNHNS, CDR2 SASEGT. This CDR3 is 14 amino acids long. Unmatched junction bases numbered 4, after V lost 3 bases and J lost 2 bases.

The genes are TRBV24-1 and TRBJ1-1, with 7 bases aligning to TRBD1. Germline CDR1 reads KGHDR; CDR2 reads SFDVKD. The CDR3 is made up of 14 amino acids. Trimming removed 8 bases from V and 1 base from J; junction bases left unmatched: 6. As DNA, the CDR3 is TGTGCCACCAAGGAGTCAGGGGGGAACACTGAAGCTTTCTTT. Its protein is CATKESGGNTEAFF.

At least ten counts were recorded for this clonotype. The V gene is TRBV11-2, the J gene TRBJ2-1, with D maybe TRBD1 (6 bases). CDR1 and CDR2 from the germline V gene are SGHAT and FQNNGV. The CDR3 consists of 15 residues. Trimming took 5 bases from V and 4 from J, leaving 15 bases between them. The CDR3: CASSLNSDSYNEQFF. DNA for the CDR3: TGTGCCAGCAGCCTTAACTCGGACAGTTACAATGAGCAGTTCTTC.

The chain joins TRBV5-4 to TRBJ2-7; 11 nucleotides align to TRBD1. The CDR3 sequence is 15 residues long. Germline CDR1 reads SGHNT; CDR2 reads YYREEE (reference sequence). The trim removed 4 bases at V and 5 bases at J, leaving 8 bases unmatched. The CDR3 sequence is CASSPGTGGRDEQYF. CDR3 DNA sequence: TGTGCCAGCAGCCCGGGGACAGGGGGACGGGACGAGCAGTACTTC.

This clonotype was found once. The chain combines TRBV9 with TRBJ2-7, with D unresolved. The CDR3 runs to 13 residues. Germline V gene lookup returns CDR1 SGDLS and CDR2 YYNGEE. V lost 3 bases to trimming and J lost 1 base, with 8 bases between them. The CDR3 protein is CASSGLSSYEQYF. CDR3 DNA sequence: TGTGCCAGCAGCGGACTCAGTTCCTACGAGCAGTACTTC.

This CDR3 is CASSDSKSIGHPTSNQPQHF. As DNA, the CDR3 is TGTGCCAGCAGTGACTCAAAATCGATCGGACACCCTACCAGCAATCAGCCCCAGCATTTT. J is TRBJ1-5 and V is TRBV6-4, with D perhaps TRBD1 (5 bases). V lost 0 bases and J 1 base, leaving 22 bases between the germline ends. CDR3 length: 20 residues. The germline CDR1 and CDR2 sequences are MRHNA and SNTAGT.

V gene TRBV7-2 combines with J gene TRBJ2-7, with D perhaps TRBD2 (6 bases). The V gene's germline CDR1 is SGHTA and CDR2 FQGNSA. Between the trimmed V and J ends, which lost 2 bases and 2 bases, there was a span of 10 bases. This CDR3 is 14 amino acids long. This CDR3 reads CASSLLGRPYEQYF. CDR3 DNA sequence: TGTGCCAGCAGCTTACTCGGGAGACCCTACGAGCAGTACTTC. Complete variable domain (other parts from reference TRBV7-2 and TRBJ2-7): GAGVSQSPSNKVTEKGKDVELRCDPISGHTALYWYRQSLGQGLEFLIYFQGNSAPDKSGLPSDRFSAERTGGSVSTLTIQRTQQEDSAVYLCASSLLGRPYEQYFGPGTRLTVT.